Listed here is a single T cell receptor (beta chain). Germline assignment: CDR1 SGHRS and CDR2 YFSETQ. The CDR3 extends over 15 amino acids. The V gene end was trimmed by 3 bases and the J gene end by 4 bases; junction bases not matched to a gene: 8. This entry belongs to a study of technical replicates of blood from a few donors. Produced via immunoSEQ multiplex PCR; TCRdb's table is partial and in-frame only. The sample holds some 57,000 clones; around 97% are singletons and the top ten take 0.19%. The clonotype originates from a human donor in good health. The specimen was T cells isolated from PBMCs. This rearrangement joins TRBV5-1 to TRBJ2-7; 9 nucleotides agree with TRBD1. The CDR3 here is CASSSRGTGLYEQYF. The CDR3 DNA reads TGCGCCAGCAGCTCACGGGGGACAGGGTTATACGAGCAGTACTTC.